The 8 T cell receptor beta chains listed next were all sequenced from one sample in a study of control samples from healthy donors and cancer patients. Assay used: immunoSEQ multiplex PCR; TCRdb lists only in-frame clones, some missing. The sample has 100,000 to 150,000 clones, 87% seen once; the top ten hold 2.9%. Source material: blood. The receptors were gathered from a man aged 60 to 69 in good health.

The gene calls are TRBV20-1 and TRBJ1-1, with no clear D. The V end lost 5 bases, the J end lost 0 bases, and 4 bases lay between the germline ends. This CDR3 is 11 amino acids long. The germline V gene has CDR1 DFQATT and CDR2 SNEGSKA (reference sequence). This CDR3 is CSALLNTEAFF. Here the CDR3 DNA reads TGCAGTGCTCTCCTGAACACTGAAGCTTTCTTT.

The chain recombines TRBV27 with TRBJ2-7; 12 bases match TRBD2. CDR3 length equals 15 residues. Germline V gives CDR1 MNHEY, CDR2 SMNVEV (reference sequence). V trimming: 5 bases; J trimming: 0 bases; junction bases outside the gene matches: 2. The CDR3 region has the DNA TGTGCCAGCAGTCCTAGCGGGGGGGACTCCTACGAGCAGTACTTC. This codes for CASSPSGGDSYEQYF.

The genes are TRBV12-3 or TRBV12-4 and TRBJ1-1; D remains unclear. The V end lost 5 bases, the J end lost 6 bases, and 7 bases lay between the germline ends. The CDR3 sequence is 11 residues long. CDR3 DNA sequence: TGTGCCAGCAGTATAATGTCTGAAGCTTTCTTT. Translated, it gives CASSIMSEAFF.

The rearrangement joins TRBV28 to TRBJ1-5; 7 bases map to TRBD1. The CDR3 loop spans 14 amino acids. V lost 8 bases to trimming and J lost 4 bases; unmatched junction nucleotides: 8. Germline V lookup: CDR1 MDHEN, CDR2 SYDVKM. The CDR3 region has the DNA TGTGCCAGCCGAGTGACAGGGATAAATCAGCCCCAGCATTTT. Translation gives CASRVTGINQPQHF.

This sequence joins TRBV5-1 and TRBJ1-4; 8 bases agree with TRBD1. With 5 bases clipped from V and 8 bases from J, the junction kept 8 bases outside the gene matches. Germline V gives CDR1 SGHRS, CDR2 YFSETQ. This CDR3 has 14 amino acids. CDR3 amino acids: CASSYRGDIEKLFF. CDR3 nucleotide sequence: TGCGCCAGCAGTTACAGGGGGGATATCGAAAAACTGTTTTTT.

The V and J genes are TRBV27 and TRBJ1-3; TRBD1 is a possible D gene (5 bases). Germline V CDR1 and CDR2: MNHEY, SMNVEV (reference sequence). Trimming removed 4 bases at V and 0 bases at J, with 13 bases between. The length of the CDR3 is 16 residues. DNA for the CDR3: TGTGCCAGCAGTTCTGGAGCGGGACCCTCTGGAAACACCATATATTTT. It specifies CASSSGAGPSGNTIYF.

The chain is built from TRBV3-1 (or the pseudogene TRBV3-2) and TRBJ2-3; D may be TRBD2 (5 bases). Germline CDR1 and CDR2: LGHDT and YNNKEL (reference sequence). V was shortened by 1 base and J by 5 bases, with 10 bases between the two germline ends. This CDR3 has 14 amino acids. The CDR3 loop is CASSQGAGGDTQYF. The DNA for the CDR3 is TGTGCCAGCAGCCAAGGCGCAGGAGGAGATACGCAGTATTTT.

This clone was seen only once. Other DNA sequences in this sample translate to the same CDR3. V usage is TRBV4-1 and J usage is TRBJ2-5, with D unresolved. Germline V gene data show CDR1 as MGHRA and CDR2 as YSYEKL. V lost 6 bases and J 5 bases, leaving 19 bases between the germline ends. The CDR3 consists of 15 residues. CDR3 region: CASSDEARTTETQYF. As DNA, the CDR3 is TGCGCCAGCAGTGACGAGGCCAGGACCACGGAGACCCAGTACTTC.